Listed below are T cell receptor beta chains from one sample, sequenced in a study of blood T cell repertoires in COVID-19. The repertoire was sequenced with immunoSEQ multiplex PCR; TCRdb's copy has only in-frame clones and lacks some. The sample consists of over 150,000 clones, approximately 85% of them appearing once. Sequenced: PBMCs or T cells enriched from blood (not recorded which). The receptors derive from a man between 40 and 49 years old who had recovered from COVID-19. Each CDR3 is given with its conserved first and last residue. Fields, in order: clone size, V gene, D gene, J gene, CDR3 DNA, CDR3 protein. D genes are given only for firm matches. Rows may omit the clone size; those that give it use once, few, many or a size class.

>few|TRBV5-6|-|TRBJ2-5
TGTGCCAGCAGCTTTACGTCGGGGGACCAAGAGACCCAGTACTTC
CASSFTSGDQETQYF
>once|TRBV5-1|TRBD2|TRBJ2-2
TGCGCCAGCAAACCTGGGGGGGCGAACACCGGGGAGCTGTTTTTT
CASKPGGANTGELFF
>once|TRBV28|-|TRBJ1-2
TGTGCCAGCAGTTCCGGTGGGGGGAACTATGGCTACACCTTC
CASSSGGGNYGYTF
>-|TRBV3-1/TRBV3-2|-|TRBJ2-7
TGTGCCAGCGGTCAACAGGGACCAGGGTCCTACGAGCAGTACTTC
CASGQQGPGSYEQYF
>-|TRBV6-5|-|TRBJ2-3
TGTGCCAGCAGTTCCGCCGGGACAACTAGCACAGATACGCAGTATTTT
CASSSAGTTSTDTQYF
>-|TRBV29-1|-|TRBJ2-3
TGCAGCGTTGGACGACAGATCGGGGGTGGAGATACGCAGTATTTT
CSVGRQIGGGDTQYF
>-|TRBV18|-|TRBJ2-2
TGTGCCAGCTCACCACTCCGGGACACCGGGGAGCTGTTTTTT
CASSPLRDTGELFF
>-|TRBV7-6|TRBD2|TRBJ2-2
TGTGCCAGCAGCTTTACGGGAGGGCGGACCGGGGAGCTGTTTTTT
CASSFTGGRTGELFF
>-|TRBV5-8|-|TRBJ1-1
TGTGCCAGCAGCCCCGCCTGGCTGGACACTGAAGCTTTCTTT
CASSPAWLDTEAFF
>few|TRBV6-5|-|TRBJ2-1
TGTGCCAGCAGTTACCGGGGGGCTCAAACGGGTGAGCAGTTCTTC
CASSYRGAQTGEQFF
>-|TRBV23-1|-|TRBJ1-1
TGCGCCAGCAGTCAAGAGGGGGGGGACACTGAAGCTTTCTTT
CASSQEGGDTEAFF
>-|TRBV7-6|-|TRBJ2-2
TGTGCCAGCAGCTTAGGAGGGACATACACCGGGGAGCTGTTTTTT
CASSLGGTYTGELFF
>-|TRBV5-1|-|TRBJ2-5
TGCGCCAGCACCTGGGGGCCCACCGGCGAGGGGGAGACCCAGTACTTC
CASTWGPTGEGETQYF
>-|TRBV6-2/TRBV6-3|-|TRBJ1-1
TGTGCCAGCAGTTCTCTCCGACTCATGACTGAAGCTTTCTTT
CASSSLRLMTEAFF
>-|TRBV6-5|-|TRBJ1-3
TGTGCCAGCAGTCTTCGAGGATCTGGAAACACCATATATTTT
CASSLRGSGNTIYF
>-|TRBV6-5|-|TRBJ1-6
TGTGCCAGCAGCTTTACAGGGCGGGAGAATTCACCCCTCCACTTT
CASSFTGRENSPLHF
>-|TRBV6-5|-|TRBJ1-1
TGTGCCAGCAGGGACTCCCGATTGGAAGCTTTCTTT
CASRDSRLEAFF
>few|TRBV28|TRBD1|TRBJ1-2
TGTGCCAGCAGTTTAATCACAGGGGGGGATGGCTACACCTTC
CASSLITGGDGYTF
>-|TRBV30|-|TRBJ1-6
TGTGCCTGGAGTGAACAGGGTAGGGCACCCCTCCACTTT
CAWSEQGRAPLHF
>-|TRBV4-2|TRBD2|TRBJ2-3
TGTGCCAGCAGCCCGACTAGCGTAACAGATACGCAGTATTTT
CASSPTSVTDTQYF
>-|TRBV6-2/TRBV6-3|-|TRBJ2-1
TGTGCCAGCAGTTACCCCTTGGGGGGGCGAGCGAATGAGCAGTTCTTC
CASSYPLGGRANEQFF
>once|TRBV28|TRBD1|TRBJ1-2
TGTGCCAGCACCCCCGGGAGGGGGCGCCCTAACTATGGCTACACCTTC
CASTPGRGRPNYGYTF
>-|TRBV18|TRBD1|TRBJ1-5
TGTGCCAGCTCACGGGACAGGGTGGCGATAGGGAGCAATCAGCCCCAGCATTTT
CASSRDRVAIGSNQPQHF
>-|TRBV6-2/TRBV6-3|TRBD2|TRBJ2-1
TGTGCCAGCAGTGTAGCGGGAAAGTACAATGAGCAGTTCTTC
CASSVAGKYNEQFF
>-|TRBV12-3/TRBV12-4|-|TRBJ1-1
TGTGCCAGCCGGTGGGGAGACACTGAAGCTTTCTTT
CASRWGDTEAFF
>-|TRBV19|-|TRBJ2-3
TGTGCCAGTAGGAGAGGACTGACATTGACAGATACGCAGTATTTT
CASRRGLTLTDTQYF
>few|TRBV27|TRBD1|TRBJ2-5
TGTGCCAGCAGCCGGGACAGACAAGAGACCCAGTACTTC
CASSRDRQETQYF
>-|TRBV5-1|-|TRBJ2-5
TGCGCCAGCAGCTTGGATCCCGGGCTAGCTGAGACCCAGTACTTC
CASSLDPGLAETQYF
>-|TRBV29-1|TRBD1|TRBJ1-4
TGCAGCGCTGCCCGGGACAGTAATGAAAAACTGTTTTTT
CSAARDSNEKLFF
>-|TRBV7-8|-|TRBJ1-4
TGTGCCAGCAGCTCCCTCACAGGTTACGGTTCAACTAATGAAAAACTGTTTTTT
CASSSLTGYGSTNEKLFF
>-|TRBV10-3|-|TRBJ1-2
TGTGCCATCAGTGCGTTAGGGGATGGCTACACCTTC
CAISALGDGYTF
>-|TRBV18|-|TRBJ1-4
TGTGCCAGCTCACCACCTGGGCCGACGGGAAATGAAAAACTGTTTTTT
CASSPPGPTGNEKLFF
>-|TRBV7-9|-|TRBJ2-6
TGTGCCAGCAGCCTAGCAGGGGCTGGGGCCAACGTCCTGACTTTC
CASSLAGAGANVLTF
>-|TRBV24-1|TRBD2|TRBJ2-5
TGTGCCACCAGTGATTTTGCGACTAGCGGCCAAGAGACCCAGTACTTC
CATSDFATSGQETQYF
>few|TRBV4-3|TRBD1|TRBJ2-7
TGCGCCAGCAGCCGAGGCCGGGACAGGGGGGCGAGGCAGTACTTC
CASSRGRDRGARQYF
>-|TRBV30|TRBD2|TRBJ2-1
TGTGCCTGGAGTAAGGGACTAGCGGGAGATCCTGAGCAGTTCTTC
CAWSKGLAGDPEQFF
>few|TRBV4-3|-|TRBJ1-2
TGCGCCAGCAGCCAAGGGATGGCAGGGTTCGGCTACACCTTC
CASSQGMAGFGYTF
>-|TRBV28|-|TRBJ1-5
TGTGCCAGCAATAGCGGTGACCTTTTCAATCAGCCCCAGCATTTT
CASNSGDLFNQPQHF
>-|TRBV5-6|-|TRBJ2-2
TGTGCCAGCAGCCTGTGGTCGCAGGAGAACACCGGGGAGCTGTTTTTT
CASSLWSQENTGELFF
>-|TRBV19|-|TRBJ2-3
TGTGCCAGTAGTTATCCTGGCACAGATACGCAGTATTTT
CASSYPGTDTQYF